The sample holds one count of the clone carrying this T cell receptor beta chain. The data were obtained in a study of blood T cell repertoires in COVID-19. Profiled with immunoSEQ multiplex PCR; TCRdb holds only in-frame clones, not every one. The profile shows approximately 350,000 clones, about 90% of them singletons. The CDR3 length is 14 residues. The germline V gene encodes CDR1 LNHNV and CDR2 YYDKDF (reference sequence). The V and J ends lost 0 bases and 6 bases respectively, with 8 bases between them. The clonotype was recovered from a young woman who had recovered from COVID-19. Sequencing was performed on PBMCs or T cells enriched from blood (not recorded which). V and J are TRBV15 and TRBJ1-4; D remains unclear. This CDR3 is CATSRDRAHEKLFF. CDR3 DNA sequence: TGTGCCACCAGCAGAGACAGAGCGCATGAAAAACTGTTTTTT.